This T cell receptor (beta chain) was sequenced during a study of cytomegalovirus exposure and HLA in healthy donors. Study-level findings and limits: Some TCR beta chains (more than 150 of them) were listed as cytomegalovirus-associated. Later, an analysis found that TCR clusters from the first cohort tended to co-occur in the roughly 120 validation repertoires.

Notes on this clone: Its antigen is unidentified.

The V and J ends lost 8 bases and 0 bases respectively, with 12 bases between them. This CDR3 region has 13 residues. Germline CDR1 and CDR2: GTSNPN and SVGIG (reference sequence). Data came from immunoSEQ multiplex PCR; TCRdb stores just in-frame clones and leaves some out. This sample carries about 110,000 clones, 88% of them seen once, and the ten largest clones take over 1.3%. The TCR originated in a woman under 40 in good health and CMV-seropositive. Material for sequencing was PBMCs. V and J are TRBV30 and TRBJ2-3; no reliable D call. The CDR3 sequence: CATGRGSTDTQYF. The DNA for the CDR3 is TGTGCCACCGGAAGAGGTAGCACAGATACGCAGTATTTT.